What follows is one T cell receptor (beta chain) and its context. This sample stems from a study of blood T cell repertoires in COVID-19. Overall study context: The samples span acute and convalescent COVID-19 from the United States, Italy and Spain.

The study assigned cohorts using participant-reported clinical history. V gave up 5 bases and J gave up 0 bases, with 17 bases separating them. Germline V lookup: CDR1 SNHLY, CDR2 FYNNEI. The CDR3 length is 17 residues. This table comes from immunoSEQ multiplex PCR, and its TCRdb copy is limited to in-frame clones, with some not included. Of approximately 390,000 clones listed, around nine tenths were seen once; the top ten hold approximately 9.3%. The sequence was obtained from a woman in her 50s who had recovered from COVID-19. The sample comprised PBMCs or T cells enriched from blood (not recorded which). This sequence joins TRBV2 and TRBJ1-5; D call uncertain. The CDR3 DNA sequence: TGTGCCAGCAGTCCTAGGACGGGAGTTTATAGCAATCAGCCCCAGCATTTT. Amino acid sequence: CASSPRTGVYSNQPQHF.